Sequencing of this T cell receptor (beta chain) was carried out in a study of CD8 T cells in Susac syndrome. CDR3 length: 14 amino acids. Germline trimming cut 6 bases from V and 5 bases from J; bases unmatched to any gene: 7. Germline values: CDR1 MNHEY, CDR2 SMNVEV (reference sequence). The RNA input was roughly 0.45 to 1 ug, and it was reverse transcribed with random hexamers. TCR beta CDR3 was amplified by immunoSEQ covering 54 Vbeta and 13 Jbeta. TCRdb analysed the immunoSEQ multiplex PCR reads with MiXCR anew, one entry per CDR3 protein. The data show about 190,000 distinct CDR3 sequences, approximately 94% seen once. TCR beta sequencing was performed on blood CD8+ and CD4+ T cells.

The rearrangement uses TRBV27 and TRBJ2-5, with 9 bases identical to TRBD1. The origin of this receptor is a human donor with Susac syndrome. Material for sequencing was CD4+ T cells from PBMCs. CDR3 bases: TGTGCCAGCAGCAACAGGGGGCCCTGGGAGACCCAGTACTTC. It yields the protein CASSNRGPWETQYF.